Here is one T cell receptor beta chain with its context. The V and J ends lost 3 bases and 4 bases respectively, with 6 bases between them. Germline loops: CDR1 DFQATT, CDR2 SNEGSKA (reference sequence). The length of the CDR3 is 11 residues. This entry is derived from a study of patients and donors after allogeneic stem cell transplantation. In TCRdb, the RT-PCR reads were re-called with MiXCR into one record per CDR3 protein. The sample consists of about 200,000 distinct CDR3 sequences, 35% to 45% of them appearing once. The specimen sequenced was blood, either unsorted or a sorted T cell fraction (not recorded which). V usage is TRBV20-1 and J usage is TRBJ1-1; D gene ambiguous. The clonotype was recovered from a human donor who was either an allogeneic HSCT recipient or a stem cell or donor lymphocyte infusion donor (not recorded which). It is not recorded whose cells these are; they may come from a transplant donor. CDR3 protein: CSASRATEAFF. The DNA for the CDR3 is TGCAGTGCTAGTCGGGCCACTGAAGCTTTCTTT.